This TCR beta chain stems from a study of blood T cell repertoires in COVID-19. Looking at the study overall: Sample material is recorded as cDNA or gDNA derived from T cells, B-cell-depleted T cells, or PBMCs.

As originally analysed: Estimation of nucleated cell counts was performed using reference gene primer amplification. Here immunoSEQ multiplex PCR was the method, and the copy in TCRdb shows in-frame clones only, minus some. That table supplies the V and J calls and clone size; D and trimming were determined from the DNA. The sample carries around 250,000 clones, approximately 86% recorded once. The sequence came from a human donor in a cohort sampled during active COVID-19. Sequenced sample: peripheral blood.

The CDR3 DNA reads as TGTGCCAGCAGCTTAGTGAGCGGCACGAACACTGAAGCTTTCTTT. This translates into CASSLVSGTNTEAFF. The J gene is TRBJ1-1, the V gene TRBV7-9; no clear D. The CDR3 covers 15 residues. Looked up from germline, CDR1 is SEHNR and CDR2 is FQNEAQ (reference sequence). Trimming removed 1 base at V and 1 base at J, with 10 bases between.